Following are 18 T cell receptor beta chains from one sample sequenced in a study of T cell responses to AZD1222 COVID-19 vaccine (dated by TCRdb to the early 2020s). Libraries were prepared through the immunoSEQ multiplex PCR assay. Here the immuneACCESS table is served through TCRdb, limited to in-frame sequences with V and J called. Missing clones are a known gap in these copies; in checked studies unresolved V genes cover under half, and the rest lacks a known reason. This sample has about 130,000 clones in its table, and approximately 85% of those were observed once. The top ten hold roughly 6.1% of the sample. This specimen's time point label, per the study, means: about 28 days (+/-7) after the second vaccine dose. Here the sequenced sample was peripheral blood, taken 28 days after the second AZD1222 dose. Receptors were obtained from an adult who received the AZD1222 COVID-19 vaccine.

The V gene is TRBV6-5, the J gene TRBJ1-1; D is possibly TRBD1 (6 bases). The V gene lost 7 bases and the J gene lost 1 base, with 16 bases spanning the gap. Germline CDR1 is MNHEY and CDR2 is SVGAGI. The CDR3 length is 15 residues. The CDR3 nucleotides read TGTGCCAGCACCTTACAGGGTGACGGGAACACTGAAGCTTTCTTT. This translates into CASTLQGDGNTEAFF.

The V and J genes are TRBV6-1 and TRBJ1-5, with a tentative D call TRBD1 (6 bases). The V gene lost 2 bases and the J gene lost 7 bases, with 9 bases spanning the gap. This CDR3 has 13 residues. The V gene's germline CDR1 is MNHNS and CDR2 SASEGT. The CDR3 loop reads CASSENREQPQHF. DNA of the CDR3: TGTGCCAGCAGTGAAAACAGGGAACAGCCCCAGCATTTT.

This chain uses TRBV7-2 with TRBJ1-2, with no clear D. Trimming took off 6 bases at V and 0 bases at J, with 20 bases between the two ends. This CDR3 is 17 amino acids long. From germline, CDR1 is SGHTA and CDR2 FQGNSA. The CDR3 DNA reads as TGTGCCAGCAGTGCCGATTTGGGGAGGTCTGCTAACTATGGCTACACCTTC. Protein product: CASSADLGRSANYGYTF.

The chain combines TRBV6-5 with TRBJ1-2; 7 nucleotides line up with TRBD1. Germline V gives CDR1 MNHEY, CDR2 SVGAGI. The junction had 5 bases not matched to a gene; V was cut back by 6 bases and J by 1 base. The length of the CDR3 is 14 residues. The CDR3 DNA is TGTGCCAGCAGCACAGGGGTTCTTAACTATGGCTACACCTTC. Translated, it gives CASSTGVLNYGYTF.

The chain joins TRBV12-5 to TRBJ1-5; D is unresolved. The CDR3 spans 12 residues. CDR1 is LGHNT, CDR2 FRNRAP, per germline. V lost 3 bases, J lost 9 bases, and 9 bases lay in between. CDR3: CASGFSGSPQHF. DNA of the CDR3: TGTGCTAGTGGTTTTTCCGGTTCGCCCCAGCATTTT.

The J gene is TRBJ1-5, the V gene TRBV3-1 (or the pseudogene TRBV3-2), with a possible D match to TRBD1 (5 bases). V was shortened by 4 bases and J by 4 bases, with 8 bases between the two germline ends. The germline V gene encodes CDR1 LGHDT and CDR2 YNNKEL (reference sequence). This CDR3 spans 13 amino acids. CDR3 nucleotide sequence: TGTGCCAGCAGCCCCCAGGGAAATCAGCCCCAGCATTTT. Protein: CASSPQGNQPQHF.

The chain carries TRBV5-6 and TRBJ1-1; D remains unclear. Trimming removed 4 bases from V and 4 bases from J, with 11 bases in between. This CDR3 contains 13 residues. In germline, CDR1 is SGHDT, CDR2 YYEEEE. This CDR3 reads CASSVSFITEAFF. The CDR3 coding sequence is TGTGCCAGCAGCGTTTCTTTCATCACTGAAGCTTTCTTT.

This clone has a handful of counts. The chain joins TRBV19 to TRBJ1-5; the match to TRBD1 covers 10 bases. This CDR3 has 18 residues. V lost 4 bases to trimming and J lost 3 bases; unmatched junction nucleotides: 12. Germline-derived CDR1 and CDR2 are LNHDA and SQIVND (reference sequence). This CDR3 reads CASSTPDRDRGDNQPQHF. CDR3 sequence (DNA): TGTGCCAGTAGTACCCCAGACCGGGACAGGGGAGACAATCAGCCCCAGCATTTT.

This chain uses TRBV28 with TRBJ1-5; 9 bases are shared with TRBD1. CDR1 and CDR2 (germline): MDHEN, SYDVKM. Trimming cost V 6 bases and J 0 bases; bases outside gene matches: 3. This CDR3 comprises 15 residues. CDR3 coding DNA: TGTGCCAGCAGAGGACAGGGGTATAGCAATCAGCCCCAGCATTTT. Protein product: CASRGQGYSNQPQHF.

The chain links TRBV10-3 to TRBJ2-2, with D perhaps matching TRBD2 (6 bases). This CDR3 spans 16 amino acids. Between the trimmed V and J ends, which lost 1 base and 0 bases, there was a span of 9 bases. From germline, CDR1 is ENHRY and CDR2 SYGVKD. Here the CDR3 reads CAISEWDLTNTGELFF. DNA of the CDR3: TGTGCCATCAGTGAGTGGGACTTAACGAACACCGGGGAGCTGTTTTTT.

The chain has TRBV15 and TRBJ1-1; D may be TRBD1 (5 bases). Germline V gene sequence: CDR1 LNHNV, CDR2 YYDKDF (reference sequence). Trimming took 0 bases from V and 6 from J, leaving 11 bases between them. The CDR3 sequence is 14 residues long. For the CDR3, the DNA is TGTGCCACCAGCAGAGATTTGGGGCCTGCTGAAGCTTTCTTT. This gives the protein CATSRDLGPAEAFF.

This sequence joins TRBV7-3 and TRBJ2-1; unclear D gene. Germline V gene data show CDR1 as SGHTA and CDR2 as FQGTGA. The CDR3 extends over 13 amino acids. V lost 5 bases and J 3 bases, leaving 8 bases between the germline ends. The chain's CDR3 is CASSPNNYNEQFF. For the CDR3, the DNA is TGTGCCAGCAGCCCGAACAACTACAATGAGCAGTTCTTC.

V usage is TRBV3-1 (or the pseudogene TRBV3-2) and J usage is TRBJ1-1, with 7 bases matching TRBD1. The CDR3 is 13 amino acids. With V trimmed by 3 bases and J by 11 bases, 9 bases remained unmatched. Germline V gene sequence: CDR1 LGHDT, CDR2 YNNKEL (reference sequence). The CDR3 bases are TGTGCCAGCAGCCAGTCGGAGGACAGGTCGGCTTTCTTT. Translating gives CASSQSEDRSAFF.

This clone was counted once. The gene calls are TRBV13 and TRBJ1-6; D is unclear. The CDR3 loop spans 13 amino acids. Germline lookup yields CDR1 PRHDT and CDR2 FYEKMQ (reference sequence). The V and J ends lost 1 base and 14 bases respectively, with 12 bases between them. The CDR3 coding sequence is TGTGCCAGCAGCTTAGTGGGTTCCCTCGCCCTCCACTTT. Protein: CASSLVGSLALHF.

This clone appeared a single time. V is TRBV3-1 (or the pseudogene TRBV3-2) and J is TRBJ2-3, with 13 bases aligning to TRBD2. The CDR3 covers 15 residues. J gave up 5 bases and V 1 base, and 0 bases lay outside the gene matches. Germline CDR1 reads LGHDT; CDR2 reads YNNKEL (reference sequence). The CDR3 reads CASSQGLAGGDTQYF. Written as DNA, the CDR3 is TGTGCCAGCAGCCAAGGACTAGCGGGGGGAGATACGCAGTATTTT.

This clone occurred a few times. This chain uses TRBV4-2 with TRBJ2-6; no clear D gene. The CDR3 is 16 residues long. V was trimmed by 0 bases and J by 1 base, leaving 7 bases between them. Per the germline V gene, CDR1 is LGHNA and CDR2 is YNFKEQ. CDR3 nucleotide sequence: TGTGCCAGCAGCCAAGAGGGAAGTTCTGGGGCCAACGTCCTGACTTTC. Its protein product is CASSQEGSSGANVLTF.

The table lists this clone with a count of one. For the CDR3, the DNA is TGTGCCAGCTCAACCGGGACTAGTACAGTGCAGTACTTC. Translating it yields CASSTGTSTVQYF. The chain employs TRBV18 and TRBJ2-7; 8 positions agree with TRBD2. Looked up from germline, CDR1 is KGHSH and CDR2 is LQKENI. The CDR3 spans 13 residues. V gave up 5 bases and J gave up 9 bases; unmatched junction bases: 9. Full variable domain (rest looked up from reference TRBV18 and TRBJ2-7): NAGVMQNPRHLVRRRGQEARLRCSPMKGHSHVYWYRQLPEEGLKFMVYLQKENIIDESGMPKERFSAEFPKEGPSILRIQQVVRGDSAAYFCASSTGTSTVQYFGPGTRLTVT.

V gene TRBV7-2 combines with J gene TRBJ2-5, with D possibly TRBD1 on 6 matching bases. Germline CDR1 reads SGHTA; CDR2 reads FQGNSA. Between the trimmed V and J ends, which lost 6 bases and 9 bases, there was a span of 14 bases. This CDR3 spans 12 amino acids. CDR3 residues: CASSVTGPAQYF. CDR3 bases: TGTGCCAGCAGTGTGACAGGACCAGCCCAGTACTTC.